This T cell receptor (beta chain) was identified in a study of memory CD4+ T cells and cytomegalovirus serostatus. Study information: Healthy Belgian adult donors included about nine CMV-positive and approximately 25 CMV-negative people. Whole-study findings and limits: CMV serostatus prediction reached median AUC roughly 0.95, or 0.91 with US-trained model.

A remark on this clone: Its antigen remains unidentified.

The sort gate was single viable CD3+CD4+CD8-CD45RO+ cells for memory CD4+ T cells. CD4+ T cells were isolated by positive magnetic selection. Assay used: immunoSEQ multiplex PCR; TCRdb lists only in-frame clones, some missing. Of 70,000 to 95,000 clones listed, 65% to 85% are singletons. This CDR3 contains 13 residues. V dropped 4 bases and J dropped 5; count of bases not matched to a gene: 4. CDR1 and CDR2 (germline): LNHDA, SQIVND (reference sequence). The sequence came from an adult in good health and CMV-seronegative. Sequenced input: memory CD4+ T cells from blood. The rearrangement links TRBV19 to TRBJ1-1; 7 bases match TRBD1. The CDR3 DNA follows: TGTGCCAGTAGTACGCAGGGGGAGACTGAAGCTTTCTTT. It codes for CASSTQGETEAFF.